Below, 20 T cell receptor beta chains from the same sample are listed, as sequenced in a study of vaccination and CD4 T cells after COVID-19. Treatment indicated: roughly 11-day PBMC culture with coronavirus spike peptide pools or control peptides (ViraFEST assay). Antigen specificity for these receptors is unknown. Scientists ran DNA taken from cultured CD4+ T cells through the Oncomine TCR Beta short-read assay for sequencing. TCRdb ran MiXCR on the PCR reads and lists one entry per CDR3 protein. The data hold around 20,000 distinct CDR3 sequences, with roughly 46% observed a single time. The sample in question was CD4+ T cells from blood, cultured in vitro, obtained before SARS-CoV-2 vaccination. Every receptor here comes from a human donor who had recovered from COVID-19.

This clonotype was seen only a few times. The chain employs TRBV5-5 and TRBJ1-2; D possibly corresponds to TRBD1 (6 bases). Germline lookup yields CDR1 SGHKS and CDR2 YYEKEE (reference sequence). The CDR3 loop spans 13 amino acids. The V end lost 4 bases, the J end lost 4 bases, and 11 bases lay between the germline ends. The CDR3 loop reads CASSLDRSYGYTF. In DNA, the CDR3 is TGTGCCAGCAGCCTGGACAGAAGCTATGGCTACACCTTC.

This clonotype was counted a few times. The rearrangement links TRBV2 to TRBJ1-1; 11 positions match TRBD1. The ends lost 9 bases at V and 4 bases at J; junction bases unmatched: 10. The V gene's germline CDR1 is SNHLY and CDR2 FYNNEI. This CDR3 spans 15 amino acids. Written as DNA, the CDR3 is TGTGCCAGAGCCGAGCCCGGGACAGGGGGCACTGAAGCTTTCTTT. Translating gives CARAEPGTGGTEAFF.

This clonotype was detected a few times. The chain recombines TRBV6-2 or TRBV6-3 with TRBJ2-7, with D perhaps being TRBD1 or TRBD2 (5 bases each). The CDR3 length is 16 residues. Germline V gives CDR1 MNHEY, CDR2 SVGEGT. Trimming left V 7 bases short and J 3 bases short, with 22 bases between. CDR3 nucleotide sequence: TGTGCCAGCATGGCTCCAGACGGGACCTCTAACTACGAGCAGTACTTC. Its translation: CASMAPDGTSNYEQYF.

The CDR3 coding sequence is TGTGCCAGCAGTGGCCTTCGTTCTCCGGAGGAGACCCAGTACTTC. It yields the protein CASSGLRSPEETQYF. The chain recombines TRBV28 with TRBJ2-5; D is unresolved. The germline V gene encodes CDR1 MDHEN and CDR2 SYDVKM. V was pared by 5 bases and J by 5 bases, with 18 bases between. This CDR3 region has 15 residues.

The chain employs TRBV27 and TRBJ1-1, with 8 bases matching TRBD1. CDR1 and CDR2 (germline): MNHEY, SMNVEV (reference sequence). With 5 bases clipped from V and 3 bases from J, the junction kept 8 bases outside the gene matches. The CDR3 sequence is 15 residues long. The CDR3 DNA follows: TGTGCCAGCAGTCCAAGCAGGGGGCGGTACACTGAAGCTTTCTTT. Its translation is CASSPSRGRYTEAFF.

The rearrangement joins TRBV10-3 to TRBJ1-2; weak D call: TRBD1 (5 bases). V was shortened by 6 bases and J by 8 bases, with 19 bases between the two germline ends. The CDR3 is made up of 14 amino acids. The V gene's germline CDR1 is ENHRY and CDR2 SYGVKD. CDR3 sequence: CAIRLAGRESGYTF. CDR3 sequence (DNA): TGTGCCATCAGGCTGGCGGGGCGGGAAAGCGGCTACACCTTC.

The chain joins TRBV7-9 to TRBJ2-7; D not certain. The germline V gene has CDR1 SEHNR and CDR2 FQNEAQ (reference sequence). There are 13 residues in the CDR3. The V end lost 10 bases, the J end lost 9 bases, and 22 bases lay between the germline ends. The CDR3 nucleotides are TGTGCCACCACAATCAGCGAGAAGCACCCGCAGTACTTC. It yields the protein CATTISEKHPQYF. The full variable domain, completed using reference TRBV7-9 and TRBJ2-7, is DTGVSQNPRHKITKRGQNVTFRCDPISEHNRLYWYRQTLGQGPEFLTYFQNEAQLEKSRLLSDRFSAERPKGSFSTLEIQRTEQGDSAMYLCATTISEKHPQYFGPGTRLTVT.

This clonotype was found once. This chain uses TRBV18 with TRBJ1-6; 11 bases agree with TRBD1. Germline V lookup: CDR1 KGHSH, CDR2 LQKENI. CDR3 size: 15 residues. V lost 3 bases, J lost 8 bases, and 3 bases stayed unmatched. CDR3 in DNA: TGTGCCAGCTCACCGGACAGGGGGCAGGATTCACCCCTCCACTTT. Its translation: CASSPDRGQDSPLHF.

This clonotype was seen a single time. V is TRBV6-1 and J is TRBJ2-5; D might be TRBD2 (5 bases). The CDR3 has 14 residues. The V end lost 7 bases, the J end lost 7 bases, and 19 bases lay between the germline ends. Germline CDR1 and CDR2: MNHNS and SASEGT. The CDR3 loop reads CASNSRGRPGTQYF. The CDR3 DNA follows: TGTGCCAGCAACTCTCGCGGGCGGCCAGGGACCCAGTACTTC.

The chain is built from TRBV28 and TRBJ1-2, with D tentatively TRBD1 (6 bases). The CDR3 is made up of 13 amino acids. The germline CDR1 and CDR2 sequences are MDHEN and SYDVKM. The V and J ends lost 4 bases and 7 bases respectively, with 13 bases between them. CDR3 bases: TGTGCCAGCAGTTCAACAGGGATTGGTGGCTACACCTTC. This gives the protein CASSSTGIGGYTF.

The chain links TRBV5-8 to TRBJ2-5, with 10 bases identical to TRBD1. The CDR3 contains 15 residues. V lost 3 bases to trimming and J lost 2 bases; unmatched junction nucleotides: 4. Germline V CDR1 and CDR2: SGHTS, YDEGEE. CDR3 loop: CASSSGQGGQETQYF. The CDR3, as DNA: TGTGCCAGCAGCTCCGGACAGGGGGGTCAAGAGACCCAGTACTTC.

In its sample, this clonotype was seen a few times. The chain is built from TRBV7-9 and TRBJ1-6; 7 bases agree with TRBD1. Germline CDR1 and CDR2: SEHNR and FQNEAQ (reference sequence). V lost 5 bases and J lost 2; bases outside the gene matches: 0. The CDR3 is made up of 14 amino acids. CDR3 in amino acids: CASSGTAYNSPLHF. CDR3 DNA: TGTGCCAGCAGCGGGACAGCCTATAATTCACCCCTCCACTTT.

The V call is TRBV2, the J call TRBJ1-2, with TRBD1 as a possible D gene (6 bases). The V end lost 4 bases, the J end lost 4 bases, and 10 bases lay between the germline ends. The CDR3 has 13 amino acids. Germline CDR1 is SNHLY and CDR2 is FYNNEI. Here the CDR3 reads CASSAQGLYGYTF. CDR3 nucleotide sequence: TGTGCCAGCAGTGCACAGGGACTCTATGGCTACACCTTC.

This clonotype was seen only a few times. CDR3 in DNA: TGTGCCAGCAGCGCGACAGTTCAGAGCACAGATACGCAGTATTTT. Residues: CASSATVQSTDTQYF. The chain links TRBV7-9 to TRBJ2-3, with D possibly matching TRBD1 (5 bases). The V and J ends lost 5 bases and 0 bases respectively, with 12 bases between them. The germline gives CDR1 SEHNR, CDR2 FQNEAQ (reference sequence). CDR3 size: 15 residues.

The chain uses TRBV15 and TRBJ2-3; perhaps TRBD1 as D (6 bases). V shed 6 bases and J shed 2 bases, with 12 bases lying between them. The CDR3 spans 14 residues. Germline V gene lookup returns CDR1 LNHNV and CDR2 YYDKDF (reference sequence). CDR3 in amino acids: CATSRYRDTDTQYF. In DNA, the CDR3 is TGTGCCACCAGTCGCTACAGGGACACAGATACGCAGTATTTT. Based on the CDR3 plus reference TRBV15 and TRBJ2-3, the full variable domain is DAMVIQNPRYQVTQFGKPVTLSCSQTLNHNVMYWYQQKSSQAPKLLFHYYDKDFNNEADTPDNFQSRRPNTSFCFLDIRSPGLGDTAMYLCATSRYRDTDTQYFGPGTRLTVL.

This clonotype was recorded a few times. V gene TRBV19 combines with J gene TRBJ2-6; 12 bases fit TRBD1. J was trimmed by 1 base and V by 7 bases; bases with no gene match: 5. There are 17 residues in the CDR3. CDR1 LNHDA and CDR2 SQIVND come from the germline V gene (reference sequence). CDR3 residues: CASTRGQGASGANVLTF. The CDR3 DNA follows: TGTGCCAGTACTCGGGGACAGGGGGCGTCTGGGGCCAACGTCCTGACTTTC.

The rearrangement links TRBV27 to TRBJ2-6, with 7 bases matching TRBD1. With V trimmed by 6 bases and J by 4 bases, 9 bases remained unmatched. Per the germline V gene, CDR1 is MNHEY and CDR2 is SMNVEV (reference sequence). There are 16 residues in the CDR3. CDR3 nucleotide sequence: TGTGCCAGCAGCTCCAAACAGGGGAACGGGGCCAACGTCCTGACTTTC. Amino acid sequence: CASSSKQGNGANVLTF.

The V call is TRBV7-8, the J call TRBJ2-7; 9 bases line up with TRBD1. The CDR3 has 15 amino acids. From germline, CDR1 is SGHVS and CDR2 FQNEAQ. Trimming took 2 bases from V and 4 from J; bases not matched to a gene: 6. CDR3 nucleotides: TGTGCCAGCAGCTTATCCGGGACAGGGCTGTACGAGCAGTACTTC. It codes for CASSLSGTGLYEQYF.

This chain joins TRBV6-2 or TRBV6-3 and TRBJ2-5; 9 bases map to TRBD2. CDR3 length equals 15 residues. J was trimmed by 1 base and V by 5 bases; bases with no gene match: 5. Germline loops: CDR1 MNHEY, CDR2 SVGEGT. The CDR3 DNA reads as TGTGCCAGCAGTCGCCCGACTAGCGGCCAAGAGACCCAGTACTTC. Encoded protein: CASSRPTSGQETQYF.

The chain has TRBV7-9 and TRBJ2-3; 7 bases are a match to TRBD2. Looked up from germline, CDR1 is SEHNR and CDR2 is FQNEAQ (reference sequence). The length of the CDR3 is 18 residues. The ends lost 5 bases at V and 3 bases at J; junction bases unmatched: 17. CDR3 protein: CASSPNPPWGGRTDTQYF. The CDR3 DNA reads as TGTGCCAGCAGCCCTAACCCCCCCTGGGGCGGGAGAACAGATACGCAGTATTTT.